This is a list of T cell receptor beta chains from one sample in a study of cytomegalovirus exposure and HLA in healthy donors. Generated by immunoSEQ multiplex PCR, the TCRdb table keeps only in-frame clones and is missing some. The sample includes some 270,000 clones, 80% of them seen just once. Sequencing was performed on PBMCs. These receptors all stem from a girl under 10 years old in good health and CMV-seronegative. Both conserved end residues are part of each CDR3. Each record gives: J gene, V gene, clone size, D gene, CDR3 protein, CDR3 DNA. D genes are given only for firm matches. Clone size is given for some rows only: seen once, a few or many times, or a class if the clone is expanded.

>TRBJ1-5|TRBV2|.|TRBD1
CASSGGQGAWQPQHF
TGTGCCAGCAGTGGGGGACAGGGGGCCTGGCAGCCCCAGCATTTT
>TRBJ2-7|TRBV6-1|.|.
CASSETWPTYEQYF
TGTGCCAGCAGTGAAACCTGGCCGACCTACGAGCAGTACTTC
>TRBJ1-1|TRBV18|.|.
CASSPPGWSEQNTEAFF
TGTGCCAGCTCACCACCCGGTTGGAGTGAACAGAACACTGAAGCTTTCTTT
>TRBJ1-2|TRBV7-9|.|TRBD1
CASSLVGQGQYGYTF
TGTGCCAGCAGCTTAGTAGGCCAGGGACAGTATGGCTACACCTTC
>TRBJ2-2|TRBV5-6|.|TRBD2
CASSSSGSLVGELFF
TGTGCCAGCAGCTCTAGCGGGAGTCTCGTCGGGGAGCTGTTTTTT
>TRBJ1-1|TRBV7-9|few|.
CASILTSTEAFF
TGTGCCAGCATCCTAACGAGCACTGAAGCTTTCTTT
>TRBJ1-4|TRBV7-6|.|TRBD1
CASSPTLQGQEIGEKLFF
TGTGCCAGCAGCCCAACTCTTCAGGGACAGGAGATAGGTGAAAAACTGTTTTTT
>TRBJ2-1|TRBV9|.|TRBD2
CASSPGTSGENEQFF
TGTGCCAGCAGCCCTGGGACTAGCGGTGAGAATGAGCAGTTCTTC
>TRBJ2-5|TRBV10-3|.|TRBD2
CATTSGSKETQYF
TGTGCCACGACTAGCGGGTCCAAAGAGACCCAGTACTTC
>TRBJ2-4|TRBV28|once|.
CASNRIRGVNIQYF
TGTGCCAGCAACAGGATAAGGGGCGTGAACATTCAGTACTTC
>TRBJ1-6|TRBV6-5|.|TRBD1
CASSPRGSGNSPLHF
TGTGCCAGCAGCCCCAGGGGGTCCGGTAATTCACCCCTCCACTTT
>TRBJ1-2|TRBV5-5|once|.
CASSTLTSAREYGYTF
TGTGCCAGCAGCACCCTTACCTCCGCGAGGGAGTATGGCTACACCTTC
>TRBJ2-3|TRBV28|once|TRBD2
CASGGEGTDTQYF
TGTGCCAGCGGGGGGGAGGGCACAGATACGCAGTATTTT
>TRBJ2-7|TRBV28|.|TRBD2
CASSWGTSTYEQYF
TGTGCCAGCAGTTGGGGGACTAGTACGTACGAGCAGTACTTC
>TRBJ1-4|TRBV5-4|.|TRBD1
CASSPRTGGVEKLFF
TGTGCCAGCAGCCCAAGGACAGGGGGCGTAGAAAAACTGTTTTTT
>TRBJ1-5|TRBV7-3|.|TRBD1
CASSLIQGSNQPQHF
TGTGCCAGCAGCTTAATACAGGGGAGCAATCAGCCCCAGCATTTT
>TRBJ2-1|TRBV27|.|.
CASSSDNEQFF
TGTGCCAGCAGTTCCGACAATGAGCAGTTCTTC
>TRBJ1-1|TRBV10-1|.|.
CASSIVAGDTEAFF
TGCGCCAGCAGTATTGTAGCTGGAGACACTGAAGCTTTCTTT
>TRBJ2-2|TRBV5-1|.|.
CASSFLSGTGNTGELFF
TGCGCCAGCAGCTTTTTAAGCGGGACAGGGAACACCGGGGAGCTGTTTTTT
>TRBJ2-3|TRBV9|.|TRBD2
CASSVGLAGGLSTDTQYF
TGTGCCAGCAGCGTAGGGCTAGCGGGAGGCTTAAGCACAGATACGCAGTATTTT
>TRBJ2-2|TRBV9|.|TRBD2
CASSVVALGGAGELFF
TGTGCCAGCAGCGTAGTTGCCCTGGGGGGGGCCGGGGAGCTGTTTTTT
>TRBJ1-6|TRBV7-5|.|.
CVRSSGQFPSGNSPLHF
TGTGTCAGAAGCTCTGGACAGTTTCCTAGTGGTAATTCACCCCTCCACTTT
>TRBJ1-5|TRBV7-9|.|.
CSSSLGAPIEPQHF
TGTTCCAGCAGCTTAGGGGCTCCTATAGAGCCCCAGCATTTT
>TRBJ2-2|TRBV6-4|.|.
CASSDSAGLDTGELFF
TGTGCCAGCAGTGACTCCGCGGGTTTGGACACCGGGGAGCTGTTTTTT
>TRBJ1-1|TRBV30|.|TRBD1
CAWGQGAMNTEAFF
TGTGCCTGGGGACAGGGGGCAATGAACACTGAAGCTTTCTTT
>TRBJ1-2|TRBV5-1|.|.
CASSFQDGYTF
TGCGCCAGCAGCTTCCAGGATGGCTACACCTTC
>TRBJ1-4|TRBV7-8|.|.
CASSLFGIWNEKLFF
TGTGCCAGCAGCTTATTTGGCATCTGGAATGAAAAACTGTTTTTT
>TRBJ1-2|TRBV27|.|.
CASRPQGYYGYTF
TGTGCCAGCAGACCACAGGGTTACTATGGCTACACCTTC
>TRBJ1-4|TRBV5-1|.|TRBD1
CASSTRTGGNEKLFF
TGCGCCAGCAGCACAAGGACAGGCGGTAATGAAAAACTGTTTTTT
>TRBJ2-3|TRBV9|.|TRBD2
CASSHRLAGSGTDTQYF
TGTGCCAGCAGCCACCGACTAGCGGGCTCGGGCACAGATACGCAGTATTTT
>TRBJ1-1|TRBV10-3|.|.
CAISESGPPNTEAFF
TGTGCCATCAGTGAGTCGGGGCCGCCGAACACTGAAGCTTTCTTT
>TRBJ2-7|TRBV27|.|.
CASSNSGGQGAYEQYF
TGTGCCAGCAGTAATAGTGGGGGGCAGGGGGCCTACGAGCAGTACTTC
>TRBJ1-2|TRBV28|.|TRBD1
CASSSDRGLSNGYTF
TGTGCCAGCAGCTCGGACAGGGGGCTAAGCAATGGCTACACCTTC
>TRBJ2-7|TRBV5-1|.|TRBD1
CASSLGDRIYEQYF
TGCGCCAGCAGCTTGGGGGACAGAATTTACGAGCAGTACTTC
>TRBJ2-1|TRBV9|.|.
CASSVEVTGLPEQFF
TGTGCCAGCAGCGTAGAGGTTACTGGGCTTCCTGAGCAGTTCTTC
>TRBJ1-2|TRBV28|.|.
CASSSITGPNYGYTF
TGTGCCAGCAGTTCGATAACAGGGCCAAACTATGGCTACACCTTC
>TRBJ2-7|TRBV30|.|.
CARDTEGSSYEQYF
TGTGCCAGGGACACGGAAGGCAGCTCCTACGAGCAGTACTTC
>TRBJ2-3|TRBV6-1|.|TRBD2
CASRGLANTDTQYF
TGTGCCAGCAGGGGACTAGCGAACACAGATACGCAGTATTTT
>TRBJ2-3|TRBV6-1|.|.
CASSEGGYGSTDTQYF
TGTGCCAGCAGTGAAGGGGGCTACGGTAGCACAGATACGCAGTATTTT
>TRBJ2-7|TRBV6-1|.|TRBD1
CASRVGTGYEQYF
TGTGCCAGCAGGGTTGGGACAGGCTACGAGCAGTACTTC
>TRBJ2-7|TRBV10-3|.|TRBD2
CAISETLAVSYEQYF
TGTGCCATCAGTGAGACCCTAGCGGTCTCCTACGAGCAGTACTTC
>TRBJ2-3|TRBV5-8|.|TRBD2
CASSRSGRAPERTDTQYF
TGTGCCAGCAGCCGCAGCGGGAGGGCCCCCGAGAGGACAGATACGCAGTATTTT